A single sample is the source of the 11 T cell receptor beta chains below, sequenced in a study of T-cell reconstitution after alpha-beta-depleted transplantation in children. The authors prepared the TCRbeta library with unique molecular identifiers. TCRdb redid the calling of the PCR reads with MiXCR, one entry per CDR3 protein. Among about 640,000 distinct CDR3 sequences listed, roughly 15% were seen once. This sample comprised PBMCs from the stem cell graft donor, obtained from the stem cell graft. Receptors were obtained from a human donor who donated a stem cell graft to a child with acute myeloid leukemia.

This clonotype came up a few times. The chain combines TRBV20-1 with TRBJ2-2; D unclear. V was clipped by 7 bases and J by 0 bases, with 24 bases between them. The CDR3 consists of 18 residues. Per germline, CDR1 DFQATT and CDR2 SNEGSKA (reference sequence). The CDR3 DNA is TGCAGTGTCTTGGTAAGGGCACCTACCAGCCCGAACACCGGGGAGCTGTTTTTT. The encoded protein is CSVLVRAPTSPNTGELFF.

This clonotype was seen a handful of times. A much larger clone sits a single nucleotide away, making a read error possible. The rearrangement uses TRBV5-5 and TRBJ2-1; D gene unclear. Germline assignment: CDR1 SGHKS and CDR2 YYEKEE (reference sequence). The CDR3 is 15 amino acids. Trimming shortened V by 0 bases and J by 3 bases, and 10 bases separated the two germline ends. CDR3 region: CASSLGQRVYNEQFF. CDR3 sequence (DNA): TGTGCCAGCAGCTTGGGGCAGCGAGTCTACAATGAGCAGTTCTTC.

This clonotype was observed at least ten times. The chain links TRBV20-1 to TRBJ2-3, with D perhaps matching TRBD1 (5 bases). This CDR3 comprises 11 residues. Trimming removed 6 bases at V and 6 bases at J, with 10 bases between. CDR1 and CDR2 (germline): DFQATT, SNEGSKA (reference sequence). CDR3 DNA: TGCAGTGCCTTTAGGGGCGATACGCAGTATTTT. It specifies CSAFRGDTQYF.

V gene TRBV11-2 combines with J gene TRBJ2-7; D not resolved. The length of the CDR3 is 14 residues. CDR1 and CDR2 (germline): SGHAT, FQNNGV. V lost 3 bases and J lost 7, with 16 bases in between. CDR3 bases: TGTGCCAGCAGCTTTATCGGGCACTCCTTGGAGCAGTACGTC. Translation: CASSFIGHSLEQYV.

The chain employs TRBV7-9 and TRBJ2-7, with D tentatively TRBD1 (5 bases). V lost 7 bases to trimming and J lost 2 bases, with 15 bases between them. Germline lookup yields CDR1 SEHNR and CDR2 FQNEAQ (reference sequence). The CDR3 is 14 residues long. Written as DNA, the CDR3 is TGTGCCAGCACGCTTACACAGGCGCCCTACGAGCAGTACTTC. Amino acids: CASTLTQAPYEQYF.

This chain uses TRBV29-1 with TRBJ1-1; TRBD1 agrees at 9 bases. V lost 1 base and J lost 6; bases outside the gene matches: 6. CDR1 and CDR2 (germline): SQVTM, ANQGSEA. CDR3 length: 14 amino acids. The CDR3 region is CSVEGGTGRSEAFF. CDR3 nucleotides: TGCAGCGTTGAAGGGGGGACAGGGAGGTCTGAAGCTTTCTTT.

This clonotype has a handful of counts. The chain carries TRBV7-2 and TRBJ2-1; tentatively, D is TRBD1 or TRBD2 (5 bases each). The CDR3 contains 15 residues. V gave up 2 bases and J gave up 4 bases, with 12 bases separating them. Germline CDR1 and CDR2: SGHTA and FQGNSA. This CDR3 is CASSLSGTVYNEQFF. In DNA, the CDR3 is TGTGCCAGCAGCTTAAGTGGGACGGTTTACAATGAGCAGTTCTTC.

In its sample, this clonotype was seen a few times. The genes are TRBV7-2 and TRBJ2-7; tentatively, D is TRBD1 (6 bases). This CDR3 comprises 15 residues. V lost 3 bases and J 1 base, leaving 13 bases between the germline ends. The germline V gene has CDR1 SGHTA and CDR2 FQGNSA. This CDR3 is CASSFSGVRSYEQYF. In DNA, the CDR3 is TGTGCCAGCAGCTTTTCAGGGGTGAGGTCCTACGAGCAGTACTTC.

This rearrangement joins TRBV4-3 to TRBJ2-3; TRBD2 matches 9 bases. CDR3 length: 17 amino acids. The ends lost 0 bases at V and 0 bases at J; junction bases unmatched: 4. Per the germline V gene, CDR1 is LGHNA and CDR2 is YSLEER. For the CDR3, the DNA is TGCGCCAGCAGCCAAGACCTAGCGGGAACTAGCACAGATACGCAGTATTTT. It translates to CASSQDLAGTSTDTQYF.

V is TRBV11-1 and J is TRBJ2-1; the match to TRBD2 covers 13 bases. The CDR3 covers 19 residues. V shed 3 bases and J 3 bases; nucleotides not matched to a gene: 11. Germline V lookup: CDR1 SGHAT, CDR2 FQDESV (reference sequence). The CDR3 spells CASSLVPGTSGNRYNEQFF. Written as DNA, the CDR3 is TGTGCCAGCAGCTTGGTGCCCGGGACTAGCGGGAACCGCTACAATGAGCAGTTCTTC.

This clonotype was counted many times. The rearrangement links TRBV12-3 or TRBV12-4 to TRBJ2-1; 13 nucleotides align to TRBD2. The CDR3 length is 15 residues. J was trimmed by 6 bases and V by 6 bases; bases with no gene match: 5. The CDR3 DNA follows: TGTGCCAGCAGAGTGGGACTAGCGGGGCGCAATGAGCAGTTCTTC. This encodes CASRVGLAGRNEQFF.